The 9 T cell receptor beta chains presented below share a single source sample, sequenced in a study of vaccination and CD4 T cells after COVID-19. Cultured CD4+ T cell DNA was sequenced using the Oncomine TCR Beta short-read assay. MiXCR, applied by TCRdb to the PCR reads, yields one record per CDR3 protein. The sample has 8,500 to 14,000 distinct CDR3 sequences, around 26% seen once. These receptors' antigens are unknown. Regarding treatment: approximately 10-day PBMC culture with coronavirus spike peptide pools or control peptides (ViraFEST assay). Sequencing was carried out using cultured CD4+ T cells from blood. These receptor sequences come from a human donor with COVID-19.

Comment on this clonotype: A read error may produce the germline difference seen at one junction end. J is TRBJ2-2 and V is TRBV5-1; 8 bases agree with TRBD1. Looked up from germline, CDR1 is SGHRS and CDR2 is YFSETQ. The CDR3 contains 16 residues. The DNA for the CDR3 is TGCACCAGCAGCTTAGGGCAGGGGGCTTGGACCGGGGAGCTGTTTTTT. It codes for CTSSLGQGAWTGELFF.

This clonotype was counted between two and nine times. The chain employs TRBV20-1 and TRBJ2-3; D uncertain. The V and J ends lost 5 bases and 0 bases respectively, with 12 bases between them. There are 14 residues in the CDR3. CDR1 is DFQATT, CDR2 SNEGSKA, per germline (reference sequence). The CDR3 spells CSAPAPTSTDTQYF. CDR3 coding DNA: TGCAGTGCTCCCGCCCCCACTAGCACAGATACGCAGTATTTT.

The chain has TRBV27 and TRBJ1-2; D is undetermined. Germline V gene data show CDR1 as MNHEY and CDR2 as SMNVEV (reference sequence). The CDR3 runs 13 residues. Trimming pared 0 bases from V and 1 base from J, leaving 3 bases between. CDR3 nucleotides: TGTGCCAGCAGTTTATCCCGTAACTATGGCTACACCTTC. This translates into CASSLSRNYGYTF.

This chain links TRBV19 with TRBJ1-5; D is perhaps TRBD1 (6 bases). Germline V gene data show CDR1 as LNHDA and CDR2 as SQIVND (reference sequence). V was pared by 3 bases and J by 1 base, with 7 bases between. This CDR3 comprises 14 residues. The CDR3 DNA is TGTGCCAGTAGTATGGGGGGCAGCAATCAGCCCCAGCATTTT. Protein: CASSMGGSNQPQHF. The entire variable domain, with the rest obtained from reference TRBV19 and TRBJ1-5, is as follows: DGGITQSPKYLFRKEGQNVTLSCEQNLNHDAMYWYRQDPGQGLRLIYYSQIVNDFQKGDIAEGYSVSREKKESFPLTVTSAQKNPTAFYLCASSMGGSNQPQHFGDGTRLSIL.

This clonotype has a single count. V usage is TRBV7-2 and J usage is TRBJ2-5; D remains ambiguous. CDR3 length equals 12 residues. The V end lost 10 bases, the J end lost 3 bases, and 12 bases lay between the germline ends. Germline values: CDR1 SGHTA, CDR2 FQGNSA. The CDR3 here is CATAVFEETQYF. The CDR3 nucleotides read TGTGCCACTGCTGTTTTCGAAGAGACCCAGTACTTC.

The chain employs TRBV7-2 and TRBJ2-7; 10 nucleotides agree with TRBD1. The CDR3 runs 15 residues. V dropped 8 bases and J dropped 4; count of bases not matched to a gene: 11. In germline, CDR1 is SGHTA, CDR2 FQGNSA. For the CDR3, the DNA is TGTGCCAGCGAGACGGGACAGGGGAAAAGGTACGAGCAGTACTTC. Translated, it gives CASETGQGKRYEQYF. Full variable domain (rest looked up from reference TRBV7-2 and TRBJ2-7): GAGVSQSPSNKVTEKGKDVELRCDPISGHTALYWYRQSLGQGLEFLIYFQGNSAPDKSGLPSDRFSAERTGGSVSTLTIQRTQQEDSAVYLCASETGQGKRYEQYFGPGTRLTVT.

The table lists this clonotype with a few counts. V is TRBV18 and J is TRBJ1-3; D uncertain. The CDR3 runs 16 residues. Germline V CDR1 and CDR2: KGHSH, LQKENI. The V gene lost 0 bases and the J gene lost 0 bases, with 9 bases spanning the gap. For the CDR3, the DNA is TGTGCCAGCTCACCACCAGCCGTATACTCTGGAAACACCATATATTTT. It codes for CASSPPAVYSGNTIYF.

This clonotype has only one observation. The chain uses TRBV18 and TRBJ2-5, with a weak D call TRBD2 (6 bases). V was pared by 5 bases and J by 5 bases, with 18 bases between. The CDR3 extends over 15 amino acids. Germline CDR1 and CDR2: KGHSH and LQKENI. In DNA form, the CDR3 reads TGTGCCAGCTCAAAGACTACTAGCTTTGACGAGACCCAGTACTTC. Its translation: CASSKTTSFDETQYF.

The gene calls are TRBV19 and TRBJ2-1; possibly TRBD2 for D (5 bases). The CDR3 consists of 14 residues. V was pared by 7 bases and J by 0 bases, with 10 bases between. Germline loops: CDR1 LNHDA, CDR2 SQIVND (reference sequence). Here the CDR3 reads CASISGSSYNEQFF. In DNA, the CDR3 is TGTGCCAGTATTAGTGGGAGCTCCTACAATGAGCAGTTCTTC.